Reported below is one TCR beta chain. Its antigen is not known. These data belong to a study of post-analysis software for immune sequencing data. Study-wide results and limits: Normalized Chao1 diversity was significantly reduced in patients versus controls. Patients used about 5 TRBV segments, including TRBV5-6, TRBV5-1 and TRBV20-1, more often than controls.

Unique molecular identifiers were carried by the TCR beta cDNA libraries. T cells numbering 1 to 10 million yielded cDNA molecules that totaled about 500,000. A single record per CDR3 protein comes from TCRdb applying MiXCR to the PCR reads. Among around 150,000 distinct CDR3 sequences listed, roughly 34% were seen once. The CDR3 is 11 residues long. Germline CDR1 and CDR2: SGHKS and YYEKEE (reference sequence). The V and J ends lost 1 base and 7 bases respectively, with 2 bases between them. The chain recombines TRBV5-5 with TRBJ2-2; D unclear. This TCR was sampled from a girl between 5 and 17 years old with multiple sclerosis. The specimen comprised blood, sampled after autologous hematopoietic stem cell transplantation. The CDR3 DNA reads TGTGCCAGCAGCTTGCTCGGGGAGCTGTTTTTT. The encoded protein is CASSLLGELFF. The whole variable domain, filled in from reference TRBV5-5 and TRBJ2-2, reads DAGVTQSPTHLIKTRGQQVTLRCSPISGHKSVSWYQQVLGQGPQFIFQYYEKEERGRGNFPDRFSARQFPNYSSELNVNALLLGDSALYLCASSLLGELFFGEGSRLTVL.